These 26 T cell receptor beta chains share one sample of origin, sequenced in a study of spatial heterogeneity in lung cancer. Overall study findings and caveats: Higher tumor mutation counts went along with higher counts of expanded intratumoral alpha and beta TCRs.

One entry per CDR3 protein, called by TCRdb with MiXCR from the 5' RACE reads. The sample yields 8,700 or so distinct CDR3 sequences, roughly an eighth seen once. Which antigens these TCRs recognize remains unknown. Described time point: sample taken at primary tumor resection. The source material was lung tumor tissue, sampled at surgery. These receptors came from a male donor with early-stage non-small cell lung cancer.

This clonotype was observed many times. The chain joins TRBV18 to TRBJ1-2; D call uncertain. V shed 4 bases and J shed 6 bases, with 21 bases lying between them. Germline lookup yields CDR1 KGHSH and CDR2 LQKENI. The CDR3 consists of 16 residues. The CDR3 DNA reads as TGTGCCAGCTCACGACTAACAGCCCTGACGGCCAATGGCTACACCTTC. It yields the protein CASSRLTALTANGYTF.

This clonotype was counted at least ten times. The chain links TRBV5-4 to TRBJ1-1; 7 nucleotides match TRBD1. Germline trimming cut 3 bases from V and 1 base from J; bases unmatched to any gene: 6. Germline V gene sequence: CDR1 SGHNT, CDR2 YYREEE (reference sequence). This CDR3 is 15 amino acids long. CDR3 bases: TGTGCCAGCAGCTCACGGACAGGTGCGAACACTGAAGCTTTCTTT. Amino acid sequence: CASSSRTGANTEAFF.

This clonotype was seen ten or more times. This chain connects TRBV6-2 or TRBV6-3 to TRBJ1-2, with a weak D call TRBD1 (6 bases). Trimming stripped 1 base from V and 5 bases from J, with 11 bases between. The CDR3 contains 14 residues. Germline lookup yields CDR1 MNHEY and CDR2 SVGEGT. CDR3: CASSYLGAGYGYTF. The CDR3 DNA is TGTGCCAGCAGTTACTTGGGGGCCGGATATGGCTACACCTTC.

This clonotype occurred many times. The chain carries TRBV20-1 and TRBJ2-2; D gene ambiguous. The CDR3 has 11 residues. Trimming removed 2 bases from V and 7 bases from J, with 5 bases in between. Germline-derived CDR1 and CDR2 are DFQATT and SNEGSKA (reference sequence). CDR3 DNA: TGCAGTGCTAGAAGCCACGGGGAGCTGTTTTTT. Translating it yields CSARSHGELFF.

In this sample, this clonotype turned up many times. The gene calls are TRBV5-1 and TRBJ2-1; D is ambiguous. V lost 1 base and J lost 5, with 10 bases in between. Germline V gene lookup returns CDR1 SGHRS and CDR2 YFSETQ. This CDR3 is built from 14 residues. The CDR3 DNA is TGCGCCAGCAGCTTGTCCCCAGGTAACAATGAGCAGTTCTTC. Protein sequence: CASSLSPGNNEQFF.

This clonotype was found many times. This rearrangement joins TRBV3-1 to TRBJ1-1; 8 bases are shared with TRBD1. The V segment lost 4 bases and the J segment 0 bases; nucleotides outside the gene matches: 4. CDR1 and CDR2 (germline): LGHDT, YNNKEL (reference sequence). This CDR3 is built from 15 residues. CDR3 in DNA: TGTGCCAGCAGCCCACAGGGGGTTATGAACACTGAAGCTTTCTTT. Amino acids: CASSPQGVMNTEAFF.

At least ten counts were recorded for this clonotype. The rearrangement uses TRBV7-2 and TRBJ2-7; 8 nucleotides match TRBD2. This CDR3 contains 13 residues. V lost 2 bases and J lost 7; bases outside the gene matches: 4. Germline values: CDR1 SGHTA, CDR2 FQGNSA. The CDR3 sequence is CASSLLAGREQYF. The CDR3 nucleotides read TGTGCCAGCAGCTTACTAGCGGGCAGGGAGCAGTACTTC. Complete variable domain (other parts from reference TRBV7-2 and TRBJ2-7): GAGVSQSPSNKVTEKGKDVELRCDPISGHTALYWYRQSLGQGLEFLIYFQGNSAPDKSGLPSDRFSAERTGGSVSTLTIQRTQQEDSAVYLCASSLLAGREQYFGPGTRLTVT.

This clonotype was picked up many times. This rearrangement joins TRBV9 to TRBJ1-4; D gene unclear. Germline V lookup: CDR1 SGDLS, CDR2 YYNGEE. V lost 0 bases and J 10 bases, leaving 7 bases between the germline ends. This CDR3 has 12 amino acids. CDR3 protein: CASSVDGAKLFF. CDR3 bases: TGTGCCAGCAGCGTAGACGGAGCAAAACTGTTTTTT.

This clonotype was seen at least ten times. V usage is TRBV6-6 and J usage is TRBJ2-1; the D is unclear. Looked up from germline, CDR1 is MNHNY and CDR2 is SVGAGI (reference sequence). The CDR3 length is 14 residues. Trimming took off 8 bases at V and 0 bases at J, with 11 bases between the two ends. The CDR3 DNA is TGTGCCAGCTGGGCCACGGACTCCTACAATGAGCAGTTCTTC. It codes for CASWATDSYNEQFF.

In its sample, this clonotype ranks as medium-sized (0.01 to 0.1%). The rearrangement joins TRBV7-9 to TRBJ2-5; 7 positions match TRBD2. Germline CDR1 SEHNR, CDR2 FQNEAQ (reference sequence). V lost 1 base and J lost 2; bases outside the gene matches: 7. This CDR3 has 16 residues. Written as DNA, the CDR3 is TGTGCCAGCAGCTTAGGGGCTAGCGGAGTTCAAGAGACCCAGTACTTC. Its protein is CASSLGASGVQETQYF.

This clonotype has only a few counts. The V gene is TRBV6-6, the J gene TRBJ2-5; 7 bases fit TRBD2. This CDR3 region has 13 residues. CDR1 MNHNY and CDR2 SVGAGI come from the germline V gene (reference sequence). V gave up 2 bases and J gave up 5 bases; unmatched junction bases: 2. CDR3 in DNA: TGTGCCAGCAGTTACAGGGAGGGGGAGACCCAGTACTTC. Translated: CASSYREGETQYF.

This clonotype was observed a few times. V is TRBV27 and J is TRBJ2-7; D not certain. Germline CDR1 MNHEY, CDR2 SMNVEV (reference sequence). This CDR3 has 12 amino acids. Trimming cost V 6 bases and J 0 bases, with 6 bases left between them. The CDR3 DNA reads TGTGCCAGCAGCACGAGCTCCTACGAGCAGTACTTC. This codes for CASSTSSYEQYF.

This clonotype occurred many times. The genes are TRBV10-3 and TRBJ2-3, with TRBD2 as a possible D gene (5 bases). The CDR3 extends over 11 amino acids. The V gene's germline CDR1 is ENHRY and CDR2 SYGVKD. The CDR3 loop reads CAVRGTDTQYF. CDR3 sequence (DNA): TGTGCTGTGAGGGGCACAGATACGCAGTATTTT.

This clonotype showed up many times. The CDR3: CASSLREADTQYF. Here the CDR3 DNA reads TGCGCCAGCAGCTTGCGGGAGGCAGATACGCAGTATTTT. The V and J genes are TRBV5-1 and TRBJ2-3; 7 bases agree with TRBD2. V lost 1 base to trimming and J lost 4 bases; unmatched junction nucleotides: 0. Germline CDR1 SGHRS, CDR2 YFSETQ. This CDR3 spans 13 amino acids.

V gene TRBV27 combines with J gene TRBJ1-1; unclear D gene. V gave up 0 bases and J gave up 4 bases, with 9 bases separating them. The length of the CDR3 is 14 residues. CDR1 is MNHEY and CDR2 is SMNVEV in the germline V gene (reference sequence). The CDR3: CASSLSQWGTEAFF. The CDR3 bases are TGTGCCAGCAGTTTATCACAATGGGGCACTGAAGCTTTCTTT.

The sample holds many counts of this clonotype. The rearrangement links TRBV4-2 to TRBJ1-1, with 7 bases matching TRBD1. Germline CDR1 reads LGHNA; CDR2 reads YNFKEQ. The CDR3 sequence is 14 residues long. V was clipped by 1 base and J by 4 bases; unmatched bases: 3. The CDR3 nucleotides are TGTGCCAGCAGCCAAGGGACAGGACCCACTGAAGCTTTCTTT. This codes for CASSQGTGPTEAFF.

This clonotype counts as medium-sized. The J gene is TRBJ1-1, the V gene TRBV6-6; TRBD1 might be the D (5 bases). CDR1 is MNHNY, CDR2 SVGAGI, per germline (reference sequence). There are 14 residues in the CDR3. V was trimmed by 8 bases and J by 4 bases, leaving 17 bases between them. The CDR3 protein is CASVRVGVSTEAFF. The DNA of the CDR3 is TGTGCCAGCGTCAGGGTAGGGGTGAGCACTGAAGCTTTCTTT.

This clonotype came up many times. The V and J genes are TRBV18 and TRBJ2-7; 7 positions agree with TRBD1. CDR1 and CDR2 from the germline V gene are KGHSH and LQKENI. The CDR3 is 14 residues long. With 1 base clipped from V and 3 bases from J, the junction kept 3 bases outside the gene matches. Here the CDR3 reads CASSPRSGGYEQYF. The CDR3 DNA reads TGTGCCAGCTCACCACGTTCAGGGGGCTACGAGCAGTACTTC.

This clonotype has ten or more counts. The V gene is TRBV7-8, the J gene TRBJ1-1, with D perhaps TRBD1 (6 bases). V lost 5 bases to trimming and J lost 3 bases, with 19 bases between them. The CDR3 sequence is 16 residues long. Germline values: CDR1 SGHVS, CDR2 FQNEAQ. CDR3 residues: CASSPTYRVLDTEAFF. The CDR3 region has the DNA TGTGCCAGCAGCCCCACTTACAGGGTTCTCGACACTGAAGCTTTCTTT. The whole variable domain, filled in from reference TRBV7-8 and TRBJ1-1, reads GAGVSQSPRYKVAKRGQDVALRCDPISGHVSLFWYQQALGQGPEFLTYFQNEAQLDKSGLPSDRFFAERPEGSVSTLKIQRTQQEDSAVYLCASSPTYRVLDTEAFFGQGTRLTVV.

This clonotype was counted at least ten times. The CDR3 here is CATRDRTDTQYF. DNA of the CDR3: TGTGCCACGAGGGACAGGACAGATACGCAGTATTTT. V usage is TRBV10-3 and J usage is TRBJ2-3, with 8 bases aligning to TRBD1. The ends lost 10 bases at V and 3 bases at J; junction bases unmatched: 3. The CDR3 contains 12 residues. Per the germline V gene, CDR1 is ENHRY and CDR2 is SYGVKD.

This chain uses TRBV28 with TRBJ1-1; the D is unclear. The germline V and J ends were trimmed by 3 bases and 0 bases, with 5 bases remaining between them. Per the germline V gene, CDR1 is MDHEN and CDR2 is SYDVKM. The CDR3 runs 13 residues. The CDR3 loop is CASSFWVNTEAFF. As DNA, the CDR3 is TGTGCCAGCAGTTTCTGGGTGAACACTGAAGCTTTCTTT.

The chain has TRBV30 and TRBJ2-3, with 9 bases that match TRBD1. The CDR3 has 19 amino acids. Germline CDR1 reads GTSNPN; CDR2 reads SVGIG (reference sequence). V shed 2 bases and J 5 bases; nucleotides not matched to a gene: 20. CDR3 in DNA: TGTGCCTGGAGTCGAGTTAGATACTACCGGGACAGGGTTCAAGATACGCAGTATTTT. Translation gives CAWSRVRYYRDRVQDTQYF.

CDR3 region: CATSDSVYGYTF. The CDR3, as DNA: TGTGCCACCAGTGATTCCGTCTATGGCTACACCTTC. The chain joins TRBV24-1 to TRBJ1-2; D call uncertain. The germline V gene encodes CDR1 KGHDR and CDR2 SFDVKD. The length of the CDR3 is 12 residues. V lost 2 bases, J lost 4 bases, and 4 bases lay in between.

This clonotype was found many times. The V gene is TRBV6-2 or TRBV6-3, the J gene TRBJ2-7; D may be TRBD2 (6 bases). CDR1 is MNHEY and CDR2 is SVGEGT in the germline V gene. The CDR3 contains 13 residues. Trimming pared 3 bases from V and 6 bases from J, leaving 12 bases between. CDR3 sequence: CASSYSHGGEQYF. In DNA form, the CDR3 reads TGTGCCAGCAGTTATAGTCACGGGGGCGAGCAGTACTTC.

This clonotype is medium-sized in the sample. The chain's CDR3 is CASSLSGNYGYTF. As DNA, the CDR3 is TGTGCCAGCAGTTTATCAGGGAACTATGGCTACACCTTC. The chain couples TRBV12-3 or TRBV12-4 to TRBJ1-2, with D perhaps matching TRBD1 (5 bases). V lost 2 bases, J lost 2 bases, and 6 bases lay in between. The CDR3 contains 13 residues.

The chain recombines TRBV10-3 with TRBJ2-7; no firm D call. The CDR3 is made up of 11 amino acids. The ends were cut back, 8 bases at V and 4 bases at J, with 9 bases in the middle. Per the germline V gene, CDR1 is ENHRY and CDR2 is SYGVKD. CDR3 DNA sequence: TGTGCCATCGGCGGTGGGTACGAGCAGTACTTC. This codes for CAIGGGYEQYF.